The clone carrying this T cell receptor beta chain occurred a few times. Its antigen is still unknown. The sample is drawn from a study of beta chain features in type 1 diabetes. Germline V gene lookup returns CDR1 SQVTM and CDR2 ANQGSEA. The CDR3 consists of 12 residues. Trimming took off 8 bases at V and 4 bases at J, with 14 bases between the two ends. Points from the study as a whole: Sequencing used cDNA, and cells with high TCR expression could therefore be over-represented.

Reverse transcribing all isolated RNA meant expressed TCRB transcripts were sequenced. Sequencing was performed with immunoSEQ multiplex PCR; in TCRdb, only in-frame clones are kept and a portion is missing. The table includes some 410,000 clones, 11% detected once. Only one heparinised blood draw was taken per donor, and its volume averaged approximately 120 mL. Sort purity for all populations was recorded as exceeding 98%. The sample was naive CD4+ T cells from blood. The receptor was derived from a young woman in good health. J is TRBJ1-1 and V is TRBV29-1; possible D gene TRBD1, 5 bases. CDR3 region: CSSRDVSTEAFF. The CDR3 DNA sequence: TGCAGCTCACGGGACGTAAGCACTGAAGCTTTCTTT.